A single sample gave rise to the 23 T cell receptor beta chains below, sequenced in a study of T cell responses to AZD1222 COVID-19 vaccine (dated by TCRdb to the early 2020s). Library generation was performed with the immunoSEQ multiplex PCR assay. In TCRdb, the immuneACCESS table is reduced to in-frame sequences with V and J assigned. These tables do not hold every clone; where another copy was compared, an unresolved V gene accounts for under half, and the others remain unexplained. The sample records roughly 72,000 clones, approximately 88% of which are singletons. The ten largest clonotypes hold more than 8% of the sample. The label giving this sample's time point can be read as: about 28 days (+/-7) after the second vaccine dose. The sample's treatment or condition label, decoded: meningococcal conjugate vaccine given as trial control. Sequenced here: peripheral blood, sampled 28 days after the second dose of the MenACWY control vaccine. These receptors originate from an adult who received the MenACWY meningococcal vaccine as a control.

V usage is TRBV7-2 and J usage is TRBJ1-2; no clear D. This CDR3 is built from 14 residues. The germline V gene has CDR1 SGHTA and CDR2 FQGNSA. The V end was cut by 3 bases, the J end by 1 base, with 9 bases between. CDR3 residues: CASSFGQLNYGYTF. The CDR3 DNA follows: TGTGCCAGCAGCTTTGGGCAACTTAACTATGGCTACACCTTC.

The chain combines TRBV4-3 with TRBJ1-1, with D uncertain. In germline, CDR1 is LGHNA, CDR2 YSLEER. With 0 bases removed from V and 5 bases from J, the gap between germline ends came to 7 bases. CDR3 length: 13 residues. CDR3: CASSQDTGTEAFF. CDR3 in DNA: TGCGCCAGCAGCCAAGACACCGGGACTGAAGCTTTCTTT.

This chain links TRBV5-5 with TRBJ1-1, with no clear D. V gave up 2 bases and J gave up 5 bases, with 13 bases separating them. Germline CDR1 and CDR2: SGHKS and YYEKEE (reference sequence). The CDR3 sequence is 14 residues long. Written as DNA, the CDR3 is TGTGCCAGCAGCTTAGGCGGGTCGGGTACTGAAGCTTTCTTT. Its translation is CASSLGGSGTEAFF. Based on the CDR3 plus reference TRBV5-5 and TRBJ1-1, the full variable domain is DAGVTQSPTHLIKTRGQQVTLRCSPISGHKSVSWYQQVLGQGPQFIFQYYEKEERGRGNFPDRFSARQFPNYSSELNVNALLLGDSALYLCASSLGGSGTEAFFGQGTRLTVV.

CDR3 sequence (DNA): TGTGCCAGCAGCCCTTTGGGGGCGGGGGATTCACCCCTCCACTTT. As protein: CASSPLGAGDSPLHF. This sequence joins TRBV9 and TRBJ1-6; the D gene is possibly TRBD1 (6 bases). The CDR3 is 15 residues long. Germline V gene sequence: CDR1 SGDLS, CDR2 YYNGEE. The ends were cut back, 4 bases at V and 8 bases at J, with 16 bases in the middle.

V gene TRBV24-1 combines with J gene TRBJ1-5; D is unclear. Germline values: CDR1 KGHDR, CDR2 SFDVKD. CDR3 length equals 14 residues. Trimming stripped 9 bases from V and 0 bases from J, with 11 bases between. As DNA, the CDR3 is TGTGCCACCCCCGGAGAATCTAGCAATCAGCCCCAGCATTTT. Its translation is CATPGESSNQPQHF.

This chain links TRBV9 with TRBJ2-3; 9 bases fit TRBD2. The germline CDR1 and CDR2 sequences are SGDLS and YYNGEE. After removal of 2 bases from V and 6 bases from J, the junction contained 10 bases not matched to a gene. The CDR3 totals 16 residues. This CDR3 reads CASSVRGGAGWDTQYF. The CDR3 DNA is TGTGCCAGCAGCGTCCGCGGGGGGGCAGGTTGGGATACGCAGTATTTT.

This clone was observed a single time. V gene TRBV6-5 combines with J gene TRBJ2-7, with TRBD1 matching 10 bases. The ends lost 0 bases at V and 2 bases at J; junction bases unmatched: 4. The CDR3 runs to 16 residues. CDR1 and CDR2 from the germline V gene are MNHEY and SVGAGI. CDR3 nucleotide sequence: TGTGCCAGCAGTTACTCTGGGACAGGGGCGCCCTACGAGCAGTACTTC. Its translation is CASSYSGTGAPYEQYF.

This CDR3 reads CASRLTGTGYNEQFF. CDR3 nucleotides: TGTGCAAGTCGCTTGACCGGGACGGGATACAATGAGCAGTTCTTC. J is TRBJ2-1 and V is TRBV12-2. TRBV12-2 is reported as a pseudogene. The CDR3 is 15 amino acids.

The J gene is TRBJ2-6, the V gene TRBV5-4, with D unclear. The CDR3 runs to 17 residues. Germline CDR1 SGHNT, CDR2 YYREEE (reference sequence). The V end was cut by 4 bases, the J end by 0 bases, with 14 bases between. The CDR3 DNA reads TGTGCCAGCAGCGCCGTGTTCGTAAGCTCTGGGGCCAACGTCCTGACTTTC. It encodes CASSAVFVSSGANVLTF.

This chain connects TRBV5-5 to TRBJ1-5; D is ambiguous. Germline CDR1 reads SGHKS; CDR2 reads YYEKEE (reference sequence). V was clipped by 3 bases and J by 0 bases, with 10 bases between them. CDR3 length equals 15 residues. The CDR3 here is CASSYSPYSNQPQHF. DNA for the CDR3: TGTGCCAGCAGCTATAGCCCCTATAGCAATCAGCCCCAGCATTTT.

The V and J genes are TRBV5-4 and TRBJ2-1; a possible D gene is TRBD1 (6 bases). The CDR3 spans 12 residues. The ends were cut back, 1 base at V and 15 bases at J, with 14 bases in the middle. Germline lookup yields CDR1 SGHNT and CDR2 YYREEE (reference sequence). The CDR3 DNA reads TGTGCCAGCAGCTTGCCCCCGGGACATCCGTTCTTC. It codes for CASSLPPGHPFF.

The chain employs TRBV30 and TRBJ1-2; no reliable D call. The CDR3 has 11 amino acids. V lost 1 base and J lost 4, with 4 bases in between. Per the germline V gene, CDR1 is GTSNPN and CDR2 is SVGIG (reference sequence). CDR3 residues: CAWSGGYGYTF. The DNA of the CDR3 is TGTGCCTGGAGTGGAGGCTATGGCTACACCTTC.

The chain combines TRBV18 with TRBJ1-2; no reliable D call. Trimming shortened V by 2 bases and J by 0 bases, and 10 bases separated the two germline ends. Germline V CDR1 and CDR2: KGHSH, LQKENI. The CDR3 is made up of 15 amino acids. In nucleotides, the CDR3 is TGTGCCAGCTCACCAGGAGGGAAAACTAACTATGGCTACACCTTC. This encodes CASSPGGKTNYGYTF.

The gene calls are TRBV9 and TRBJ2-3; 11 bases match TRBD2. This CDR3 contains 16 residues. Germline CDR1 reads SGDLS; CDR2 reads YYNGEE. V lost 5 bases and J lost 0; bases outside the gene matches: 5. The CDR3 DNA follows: TGTGCCAGCAGTGAGACTAGCGGGGTGAGCACAGATACGCAGTATTTT. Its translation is CASSETSGVSTDTQYF.

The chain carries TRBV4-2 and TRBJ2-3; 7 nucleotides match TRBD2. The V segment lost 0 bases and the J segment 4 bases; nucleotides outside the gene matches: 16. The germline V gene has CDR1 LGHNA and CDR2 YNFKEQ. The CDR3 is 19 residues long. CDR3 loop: CASSQERLAQPTPADTQYF. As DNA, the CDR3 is TGTGCCAGCAGCCAAGAGAGACTAGCCCAACCCACACCCGCAGATACGCAGTATTTT.

CDR3 sequence reads: CASSLTEGPGEQYF. The CDR3 DNA reads TGTGCCAGCAGCTTAACCGAGGGGCCCGGCGAGCAGTACTTC. The chain links TRBV7-3 to TRBJ2-7; either TRBD1 or TRBD2 may fit D (5 bases each). The length of the CDR3 is 14 residues. The ends were cut back, 0 bases at V and 6 bases at J, with 12 bases in the middle. Germline CDR1 SGHTA, CDR2 FQGTGA.

The CDR3 DNA sequence: TGCGCCAGCAGCTTGGGTGGGACAGAGTACGAGCAGTACTTC. Translation: CASSLGGTEYEQYF. J is TRBJ2-7 and V is TRBV5-1, with 7 nucleotides matching TRBD1. Per the germline V gene, CDR1 is SGHRS and CDR2 is YFSETQ. Unmatched junction bases numbered 4, after V lost 0 bases and J lost 4 bases. The CDR3 is 14 residues long. The variable domain in full, completed from reference TRBV5-1 and TRBJ2-7, reads KAGVTQTPRYLIKTRGQQVTLSCSPISGHRSVSWYQQTPGQGLQFLFEYFSETQRNKGNFPGRFSGRQFSNSRSEMNVSTLELGDSALYLCASSLGGTEYEQYFGPGTRLTVT.

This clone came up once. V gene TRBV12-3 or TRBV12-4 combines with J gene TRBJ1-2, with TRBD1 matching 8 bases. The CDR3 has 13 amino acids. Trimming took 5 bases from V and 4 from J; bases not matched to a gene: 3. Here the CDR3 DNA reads TGTGCCAGCAGTCCGGACAGGGCCTATGGCTACACCTTC. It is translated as CASSPDRAYGYTF.

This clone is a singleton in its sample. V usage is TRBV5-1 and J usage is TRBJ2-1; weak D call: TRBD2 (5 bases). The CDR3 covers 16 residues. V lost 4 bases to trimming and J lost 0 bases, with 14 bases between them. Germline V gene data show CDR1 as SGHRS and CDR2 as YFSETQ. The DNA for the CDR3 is TGCGCCAGCAGCCGCGGCCCGGGAAACTCCTACAATGAGCAGTTCTTC. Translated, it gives CASSRGPGNSYNEQFF.

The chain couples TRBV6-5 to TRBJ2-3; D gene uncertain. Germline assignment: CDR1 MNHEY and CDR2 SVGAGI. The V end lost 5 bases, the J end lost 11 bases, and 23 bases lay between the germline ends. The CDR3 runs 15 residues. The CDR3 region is CASSPNGDSPSGQYF. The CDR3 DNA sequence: TGTGCCAGCAGTCCTAACGGAGATTCCCCCTCGGGGCAGTATTTT.

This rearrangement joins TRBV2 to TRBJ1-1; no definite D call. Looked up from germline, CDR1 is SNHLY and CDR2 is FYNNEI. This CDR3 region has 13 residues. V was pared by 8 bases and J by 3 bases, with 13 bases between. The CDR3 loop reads CASAWAVHTEAFF. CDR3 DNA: TGTGCCAGCGCATGGGCAGTTCACACTGAAGCTTTCTTT.

The CDR3 sequence: CACEPGLADYEQYF. The CDR3 region has the DNA TGTGCCTGCGAGCCGGGACTAGCGGATTACGAGCAGTACTTC. This chain joins TRBV30 and TRBJ2-7, with 11 positions matching TRBD2. Germline CDR1 and CDR2: GTSNPN and SVGIG (reference sequence). Trimming at V came to 6 bases and at J to 4 bases, leaving 8 bases not matched to a gene. CDR3 length equals 14 residues.

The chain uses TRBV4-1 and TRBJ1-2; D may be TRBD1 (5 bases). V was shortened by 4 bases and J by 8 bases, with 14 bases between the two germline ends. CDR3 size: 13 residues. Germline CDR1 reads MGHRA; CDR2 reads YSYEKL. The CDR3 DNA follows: TGCGCCAGCAGCCGAGGGGAAGACAGAGGCTACACCTTC. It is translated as CASSRGEDRGYTF.